This TCR beta chain was sequenced for a study of Tregs in tolerant kidney transplant recipients. The CDR3 extends over 15 amino acids. Trimming took 3 bases from V and 6 from J; bases not matched to a gene: 0. Germline values: CDR1 SGHTA, CDR2 FQGNSA. Related graft donors supplied nonmyeloablative bone marrow transplants, and mixed chimerism was transient. Unstimulated regulatory T cells (CD4+CD25+CD127-), CD4+CD25- non-regulatory cells, CD4 and CD8 cells were FACS-sorted from thawed PBMCs. The data were produced by immunoSEQ multiplex PCR, yet TCRdb's version contains in-frame clones alone and is incomplete. The data contain around 64,000 clones, over 75% of them singletons.

The sample consisted of CD4+ T cells from blood (PBMCs), taken 6 months after the transplant. The source of this sequence is a human patient who received a combined kidney and bone marrow transplant. The T cells may partly be graft donor cells. The gene calls are TRBV7-2 and TRBJ2-2; 14 bases fit TRBD2. The CDR3: CASSLGLAGAGELFF. Here the CDR3 DNA reads TGTGCCAGCAGCTTGGGACTAGCGGGAGCCGGGGAGCTGTTTTTT. The full variable domain, with the rest looked up from reference TRBV7-2 and TRBJ2-2, is GAGVSQSPSNKVTEKGKDVELRCDPISGHTALYWYRQSLGQGLEFLIYFQGNSAPDKSGLPSDRFSAERTGGSVSTLTIQRTQQEDSAVYLCASSLGLAGAGELFFGEGSRLTVL.